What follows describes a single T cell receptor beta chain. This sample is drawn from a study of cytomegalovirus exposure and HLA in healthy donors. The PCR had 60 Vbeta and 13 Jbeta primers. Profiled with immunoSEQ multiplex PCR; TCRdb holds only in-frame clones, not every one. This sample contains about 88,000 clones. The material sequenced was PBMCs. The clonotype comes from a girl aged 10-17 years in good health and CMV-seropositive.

The CDR3 nucleotides read TGTGCCAGCAGCTCCTCGGTGGGAGGGAGCTCTGGAAACACCATATATTTT. Its translation is CASSSSVGGSSGNTIYF. This sequence joins TRBV7-2 and TRBJ1-3; unclear D gene. Germline V gives CDR1 SGHTA, CDR2 FQGNSA. This CDR3 has 17 amino acids. Trimming removed 4 bases at V and 0 bases at J, with 16 bases between.